These 10 T cell receptor beta chains were all obtained from the same sample, sequenced in a study of T cells in Graves' hyperthyroidism and ophthalmopathy. Using RNA transcripts as the source, TCR beta CDR3 regions were amplified. Initially, a first-round RT-PCR of the TCR CDR3 employed the HTBI primer set. From the multiplex PCR reads, TCRdb called clonotypes with MiXCR, one entry per CDR3 protein. The sample shows about 380,000 distinct CDR3 sequences, approximately 14% of them seen only once. Material for sequencing was blood. The receptors derive from a woman in her sixties or seventies with Graves' hyperthyroidism.

This chain links TRBV13 with TRBJ2-7; D is ambiguous. Germline values: CDR1 PRHDT, CDR2 FYEKMQ (reference sequence). With 6 bases removed from V and 4 bases from J, the gap between germline ends came to 10 bases. The CDR3 totals 12 residues. CDR3 in DNA: TGTGCCAGCAGTGCCAGCTTTTACGAGCAGTACTTC. Translated, it gives CASSASFYEQYF. The variable domain in full, completed from reference TRBV13 and TRBJ2-7, reads AAGVIQSPRHLIKEKRETATLKCYPIPRHDTVYWYQQGPGQDPQFLISFYEKMQSDKGSIPDRFSAQQFSDYHSELNMSSLELGDSALYFCASSASFYEQYFGPGTRLTVT.

The chain uses TRBV29-1 and TRBJ2-2, with 10 nucleotides matching TRBD2. CDR1 is SQVTM, CDR2 ANQGSEA, per germline. With V trimmed by 6 bases and J by 7 bases, 11 bases remained unmatched. CDR3 length: 15 residues. This chain's CDR3 is CSVLSGRAGGGELFF. In DNA, the CDR3 is TGCAGCGTCTTAAGCGGGAGGGCCGGGGGCGGGGAGCTGTTTTTT.

This clonotype has ten or more counts. The chain employs TRBV7-2 and TRBJ1-2, with a possible D match to TRBD1 (6 bases). Germline assignment: CDR1 SGHTA and CDR2 FQGNSA. Between the trimmed V and J ends, which lost 3 bases and 4 bases, there was a span of 12 bases. This CDR3 has 14 amino acids. The CDR3 sequence: CASSFRGTLYGYTF. The CDR3 DNA reads as TGTGCCAGCAGCTTCCGCGGGACACTCTATGGCTACACCTTC.

This rearrangement joins TRBV18 to TRBJ2-7; D unresolved. Trimming pared 4 bases from V and 5 bases from J, leaving 9 bases between. This CDR3 is built from 12 residues. Germline CDR1 is KGHSH and CDR2 is LQKENI. CDR3 nucleotides: TGTGCCAGCTCACTAATATGGGACGAGCAGTACTTC. It translates to CASSLIWDEQYF. Using reference TRBV18 and TRBJ2-7 for the parts outside the CDR3, the full variable domain is NAGVMQNPRHLVRRRGQEARLRCSPMKGHSHVYWYRQLPEEGLKFMVYLQKENIIDESGMPKERFSAEFPKEGPSILRIQQVVRGDSAAYFCASSLIWDEQYFGPGTRLTVT.

The V and J genes are TRBV25-1 and TRBJ2-5, with 9 bases lining up with TRBD1. The CDR3 loop spans 16 amino acids. CDR1 is MGHDK, CDR2 SYGVNS, per germline. Trimming at V came to 7 bases and at J to 4 bases, leaving 13 bases not matched to a gene. CDR3: CASTPNPGTGIETQYF. The CDR3 region has the DNA TGTGCCAGCACCCCAAACCCGGGGACAGGGATAGAGACCCAGTACTTC.

This clonotype was detected many times. This sequence joins TRBV9 and TRBJ2-1; 8 bases are a match to TRBD2. The CDR3 totals 17 residues. V was pared by 0 bases and J by 0 bases, with 5 bases of the junction left unmatched. Germline V gives CDR1 SGDLS, CDR2 YYNGEE. The CDR3 DNA is TGTGCCAGCAGCGTAGGGCTAGCGGGCAGCTCCTACAATGAGCAGTTCTTC. Its protein is CASSVGLAGSSYNEQFF. Drawing the rest from reference TRBV9 and TRBJ2-1, the complete variable domain is DSGVTQTPKHLITATGQRVTLRCSPRSGDLSVYWYQQSLDQGLQFLIQYYNGEERAKGNILERFSAQQFPDLHSELNLSSLELGDSALYFCASSVGLAGSSYNEQFFGPGTRLTVL.

The genes are TRBV6-1 and TRBJ2-4; TRBD2 aligns across 12 bases. From germline, CDR1 is MNHNS and CDR2 SASEGT. V was pared by 6 bases and J by 0 bases, with 9 bases of the junction left unmatched. This CDR3 has 18 amino acids. The CDR3, as DNA: TGTGCCAGCAGGACTAGCGGGAGAATCTCAGTAGCCAAAAACATTCAGTACTTC. It translates to CASRTSGRISVAKNIQYF.

This clonotype appeared a few times. V gene TRBV4-1 combines with J gene TRBJ1-5; D is unresolved. Trimming stripped 1 base from V and 0 bases from J, with 13 bases between. Germline loops: CDR1 MGHRA, CDR2 YSYEKL. The CDR3 runs to 17 residues. CDR3 nucleotide sequence: TGCGCCAGCAGCCAAGGGTCGACACGATATAGCAATCAGCCCCAGCATTTT. Protein sequence: CASSQGSTRYSNQPQHF.

In this sample, this clonotype turned up a few times. This chain connects TRBV20-1 to TRBJ1-1; 8 bases map to TRBD1. Germline CDR1 DFQATT, CDR2 SNEGSKA (reference sequence). Trimming cost V 1 base and J 2 bases; bases outside gene matches: 9. The CDR3 consists of 16 residues. DNA for the CDR3: TGCAGTGCTAGAGGGACAGGGACCTTTCAAAACACTGAAGCTTTCTTT. Its translation: CSARGTGTFQNTEAFF.

This clonotype was seen at least ten times. The chain has TRBV12-3 or TRBV12-4 and TRBJ1-2, with TRBD1 matching 8 bases. The CDR3 sequence is 14 residues long. V dropped 3 bases and J dropped 7; count of bases not matched to a gene: 7. The DNA of the CDR3 is TGTGCCAGCAGTTTTCGACAGGGGCTCCCTGGCTACACCTTC. This codes for CASSFRQGLPGYTF.